Reported below is one T cell receptor beta chain. This entry comes from a study of T cell changes during pregnancy in multiple sclerosis. V was clipped by 0 bases and J by 1 base; unmatched bases: 4. This CDR3 contains 16 residues. In germline, CDR1 is SGHRS, CDR2 YFSETQ. TCRdb's table, derived via immunoSEQ multiplex PCR, lists solely in-frame clones and lacks some. The sample shows more than 55,000 clones, 90% of them seen only once. This TCR was recovered from a female donor in good health, enrolled as a control in a pregnancy study. The chain joins TRBV5-1 to TRBJ2-3; 8 nucleotides align to TRBD2. The source was peripheral blood, collected in the first trimester of pregnancy. DNA for the CDR3: TGCGCCAGCAGCTTGGCCTCGACTAGCGGCACAGATACGCAGTATTTT. It is translated as CASSLASTSGTDTQYF.